This TCR beta chain is from a study of blood T cell repertoires in COVID-19. CDR3 size: 15 residues. Germline CDR1 is KGHDR and CDR2 is SFDVKD. Trimming cost V 5 bases and J 1 base, with 10 bases left between them. Profiled with immunoSEQ multiplex PCR; TCRdb holds only in-frame clones, not every one. The profile shows 300,000 or so clones, roughly nine tenths of them singletons. Participants, roughly 18 to 90 years old, spanned around 25 US areas. Participants reported their clinical history, and cohort assignment relied on those reports. This chain uses TRBV24-1 with TRBJ2-2; D is unclear. The receptor was derived from a man aged 55 to 69 who had recovered from COVID-19. Sequencing was carried out using PBMCs or T cells enriched from blood (not recorded which). The CDR3 nucleotides read TGTGCCACCAGTGTGGCAGGCCGGAACACCGGGGAGCTGTTTTTT. This gives the protein CATSVAGRNTGELFF.